The present entry profiles one T cell receptor (beta chain) with its context. Its antigen is as yet unknown. CDR1 is MNHEY and CDR2 is SMNVEV in the germline V gene (reference sequence). The V end lost 8 bases, the J end lost 4 bases, and 18 bases lay between the germline ends. The CDR3 is made up of 14 amino acids. PCR employed 60 Vbeta and 13 Jbeta primers. Libraries were prepared by immunoSEQ multiplex PCR; TCRdb keeps only in-frame clonotypes and omits some of them. The table shows about 150,000 clones, with roughly 90% occurring only once. This entry is derived from a study of cytomegalovirus exposure and HLA in healthy donors. Study outcomes and limitations: With further analysis later on, most CMV-associated TCR beta chains appeared HLA-restricted. The study had only CMV serostatus as immune exposure information.

The chain joins TRBV27 to TRBJ2-7; tentatively, D is TRBD1 (5 bases). This sequence was found in a woman aged 18-30 years in good health and CMV-seronegative. The source material was PBMCs. As DNA, the CDR3 is TGTGCCAGCGGCTGGGGCGGCGGTCGGTACGAGCAGTACTTC. Residues: CASGWGGGRYEQYF.